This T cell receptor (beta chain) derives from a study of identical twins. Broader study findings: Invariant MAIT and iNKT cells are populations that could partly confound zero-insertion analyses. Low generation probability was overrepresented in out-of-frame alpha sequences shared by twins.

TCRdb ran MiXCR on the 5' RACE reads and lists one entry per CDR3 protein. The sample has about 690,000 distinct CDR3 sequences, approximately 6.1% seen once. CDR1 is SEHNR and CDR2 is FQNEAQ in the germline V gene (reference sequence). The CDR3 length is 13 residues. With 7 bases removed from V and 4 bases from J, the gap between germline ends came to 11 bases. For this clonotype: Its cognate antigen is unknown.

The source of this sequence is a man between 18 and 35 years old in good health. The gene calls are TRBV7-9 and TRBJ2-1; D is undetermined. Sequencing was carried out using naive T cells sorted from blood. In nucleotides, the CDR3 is TGTGCCAGCAATAATGGATTTTACAATGAGCAGTTCTTC. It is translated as CASNNGFYNEQFF.